These 32 T cell receptor beta chains were all obtained from the same sample, sequenced in a study of cytomegalovirus exposure and HLA in healthy donors. The PCR employed 60 Vbeta primers together with 13 Jbeta primers. Only in-frame clones appear in the TCRdb table, and some are missing; sequencing was by immunoSEQ multiplex PCR. The sample includes roughly 200,000 clones, 79% of them seen just once. What was sequenced was PBMCs. These receptors were taken from a man aged 50 to 59 in good health and CMV-seronegative.

The rearrangement joins TRBV28 to TRBJ2-7; 8 nucleotides match TRBD2. The ends lost 8 bases at V and 5 bases at J; junction bases unmatched: 5. Per the germline V gene, CDR1 is MDHEN and CDR2 is SYDVKM. There are 12 residues in the CDR3. The chain's CDR3 is CASSERENEQYF. In nucleotides, the CDR3 is TGTGCCAGCTCAGAGCGGGAGAACGAGCAGTACTTC.

This chain uses TRBV9 with TRBJ2-2, with 8 bases matching TRBD2. The CDR3 has 16 residues. Germline CDR1 and CDR2: SGDLS and YYNGEE. J gave up 2 bases and V 4 bases, and 7 bases lay outside the gene matches. CDR3 region: CASSPRSGVNTGELFF. The CDR3 bases are TGTGCCAGCAGCCCCCGTAGCGGGGTTAACACCGGGGAGCTGTTTTTT.

V gene TRBV28 combines with J gene TRBJ2-7; 9 bases agree with TRBD1. Germline CDR1 reads MDHEN; CDR2 reads SYDVKM. V lost 8 bases, J lost 9 bases, and 11 bases stayed unmatched. CDR3 length equals 13 residues. CDR3 coding DNA: TGTGCCAGCGAGGACAGGGGAAATCTTGGGCAGTACTTC. Amino acid sequence: CASEDRGNLGQYF.

The chain couples TRBV5-1 to TRBJ1-4; D not resolved. CDR1 is SGHRS, CDR2 YFSETQ, per germline. Trimming took 2 bases from V and 3 from J, leaving 20 bases between them. The CDR3 consists of 18 residues. CDR3 amino acids: CASSFRESLGFANEKLFF. Written as DNA, the CDR3 is TGCGCCAGCAGCTTTCGGGAATCCTTAGGATTCGCTAATGAAAAACTGTTTTTT.

This chain connects TRBV27 to TRBJ1-1; 11 bases agree with TRBD1. The CDR3 loop spans 16 amino acids. CDR1 is MNHEY and CDR2 is SMNVEV in the germline V gene (reference sequence). The trim removed 5 bases at V and 4 bases at J, leaving 9 bases unmatched. The CDR3: CASSAFRTGGTTEAFF. In nucleotides, the CDR3 is TGTGCCAGCAGTGCGTTCCGGACAGGGGGCACCACTGAAGCTTTCTTT.

V is TRBV19 and J is TRBJ2-7; D is possibly TRBD1 (8 bases). Germline-derived CDR1 and CDR2 are LNHDA and SQIVND (reference sequence). Trimming shortened V by 6 bases and J by 3 bases, and 18 bases separated the two germline ends. This CDR3 comprises 15 residues. CDR3 nucleotide sequence: TGTGCCAGTAGGGGTGGACAGGGCGGGGGCTACGAGCAGTACTTC. Its translation: CASRGGQGGGYEQYF.

The rearrangement joins TRBV4-1 to TRBJ2-7, with TRBD2 as a possible D gene (5 bases). V was shortened by 0 bases and J by 2 bases, with 14 bases between the two germline ends. CDR3 length: 16 amino acids. Germline CDR1 MGHRA, CDR2 YSYEKL. In DNA, the CDR3 is TGCGCCAGCAGCCAAGATAGGGCTAGCCTTACCTACGAGCAGTACTTC. Translation gives CASSQDRASLTYEQYF.

The chain combines TRBV19 with TRBJ2-1, with D perhaps matching TRBD2 (5 bases). CDR1 and CDR2 (germline): LNHDA, SQIVND (reference sequence). This CDR3 comprises 14 residues. Trimming pared 9 bases from V and 0 bases from J, leaving 12 bases between. The CDR3 region is CASGSGSSYNEQFF. In nucleotides, the CDR3 is TGTGCCAGCGGCTCGGGGAGCTCCTACAATGAGCAGTTCTTC.

The CDR3 DNA is TGTGCCAGCAGCTCCCCGCAGGGTTCCTACAATGAGCAGTTCTTC. Its protein is CASSSPQGSYNEQFF. This rearrangement joins TRBV5-6 to TRBJ2-1; the D gene is possibly TRBD1 (5 bases). This CDR3 comprises 15 residues. Germline V lookup: CDR1 SGHDT, CDR2 YYEEEE. Between the trimmed V and J ends, which lost 3 bases and 1 base, there was a span of 11 bases.

The chain recombines TRBV7-9 with TRBJ1-4; 8 positions match TRBD1. The CDR3 has 16 amino acids. Germline V gene sequence: CDR1 SEHNR, CDR2 FQNEAQ (reference sequence). Trimming took 5 bases from V and 7 from J; bases not matched to a gene: 12. CDR3 loop: CASSHELGRGLEKLFF. In DNA form, the CDR3 reads TGTGCCAGCAGCCACGAGCTGGGCAGGGGGCTTGAAAAACTGTTTTTT.

The rearrangement links TRBV5-5 to TRBJ2-1; TRBD2 might be the D (6 bases). Trimming removed 7 bases from V and 2 bases from J, with 16 bases in between. This CDR3 region has 15 residues. In germline, CDR1 is SGHKS, CDR2 YYEKEE (reference sequence). This CDR3 is CASDQGLTTYNEQFF. The CDR3 DNA reads as TGTGCCAGCGACCAGGGACTTACAACCTACAATGAGCAGTTCTTC.

The chain is built from TRBV11-2 and TRBJ2-2; 9 bases match TRBD1. The CDR3 contains 17 residues. The junction had 7 bases not matched to a gene; V was cut back by 1 base and J by 4 bases. Germline CDR1 SGHAT, CDR2 FQNNGV. CDR3 protein: CASSLVWDRAVTGELFF. In DNA, the CDR3 is TGTGCCAGCAGCTTAGTGTGGGACAGGGCGGTCACCGGGGAGCTGTTTTTT.

This sequence joins TRBV29-1 and TRBJ2-1; 7 bases align to TRBD2. CDR3 length: 14 amino acids. Germline V gives CDR1 SQVTM, CDR2 ANQGSEA. The V and J ends lost 6 bases and 1 base, in that order; junction bases with no gene match: 6. The CDR3 DNA sequence: TGCAGCGTCACGGTGGGAGGGTCCTACAATGAGCAGTTCTTC. It translates to CSVTVGGSYNEQFF.

This clone came up once. This chain joins TRBV9 and TRBJ2-5, with TRBD1 matching over 8 bases. The J call is uncertain, as TRBJ2-7 better fits the DNA end. The germline V gene has CDR1 SGDLS and CDR2 YYNGEE. The CDR3 has 14 amino acids. CDR3 nucleotide sequence: TGTGCCAGCAGCTCCCGGACAGGGAGCTACGAGCAGTACTTC. Amino acid sequence: CASSSRTGSYEQYF.

The rearrangement joins TRBV7-8 to TRBJ2-7; D is uncertain. Trimming removed 1 base at V and 3 bases at J, with 10 bases between. The CDR3 sequence is 14 residues long. The V gene's germline CDR1 is SGHVS and CDR2 FQNEAQ. The CDR3 spells CASSLGSSLYEQYF. Written as DNA, the CDR3 is TGTGCCAGCAGCTTAGGGAGTTCCCTCTACGAGCAGTACTTC.

The V gene is TRBV9, the J gene TRBJ1-3, with D hard to call. The CDR3 sequence is 16 residues long. Trimming removed 3 bases from V and 0 bases from J, with 13 bases in between. Germline lookup yields CDR1 SGDLS and CDR2 YYNGEE. This CDR3 reads CASSEQAPHSGNTIYF. CDR3 sequence (DNA): TGTGCCAGCAGCGAACAAGCGCCCCACTCTGGAAACACCATATATTTT.

The V gene is TRBV27, the J gene TRBJ1-5; TRBD1 aligns across 7 bases. Germline values: CDR1 MNHEY, CDR2 SMNVEV (reference sequence). Trimming cost V 2 bases and J 6 bases; bases outside gene matches: 4. The CDR3 contains 14 residues. Written as DNA, the CDR3 is TGTGCCAGCAGTTTAAGGACAGGCGGTCAGCCCCAGCATTTT. As protein: CASSLRTGGQPQHF.

This chain links TRBV5-1 with TRBJ1-2; D is possibly TRBD1 (5 bases). Trimming stripped 2 bases from V and 4 bases from J, with 9 bases between. Germline assignment: CDR1 SGHRS and CDR2 YFSETQ. CDR3 size: 13 residues. CDR3 amino acids: CASSFGGAYGYTF. In DNA, the CDR3 is TGCGCCAGCAGCTTTGGAGGGGCCTATGGCTACACCTTC. Variable domain in full (rest from reference TRBV5-1 and TRBJ1-2): KAGVTQTPRYLIKTRGQQVTLSCSPISGHRSVSWYQQTPGQGLQFLFEYFSETQRNKGNFPGRFSGRQFSNSRSEMNVSTLELGDSALYLCASSFGGAYGYTFGSGTRLTVV.

J is TRBJ1-2 and V is TRBV25-1; 7 bases match TRBD1. With V trimmed by 5 bases and J by 4 bases, 4 bases remained unmatched. The CDR3 loop spans 13 amino acids. The germline V gene encodes CDR1 MGHDK and CDR2 SYGVNS. The CDR3 loop is CASSQQGTYGYTF. CDR3 in DNA: TGTGCCAGCAGTCAACAGGGGACCTATGGCTACACCTTC.

This CDR3 is CASKTGDVYGYTF. The CDR3 DNA is TGTGCCAGCAAAACAGGCGACGTCTATGGCTACACCTTC. The V call is TRBV28, the J call TRBJ1-2; D may be TRBD1 (5 bases). The CDR3 is made up of 13 amino acids. V lost 7 bases and J lost 4, with 13 bases in between. Germline V gene data show CDR1 as MDHEN and CDR2 as SYDVKM.

The CDR3 is CASSFMSSYNEQFF. As DNA, the CDR3 is TGTGCCAGCAGTTTCATGAGCTCCTACAATGAGCAGTTCTTC. This sequence joins TRBV27 and TRBJ2-1; no firm D call. The CDR3 covers 14 residues. Deletions cut 3 bases from V and 0 bases from J, with 6 bases between. Germline V CDR1 and CDR2: MNHEY, SMNVEV (reference sequence).

This clone was counted a few times. This chain uses TRBV10-1 with TRBJ2-7; weak D call: TRBD2 (6 bases). Germline V lookup: CDR1 WNHNN, CDR2 SYGVQD (reference sequence). With 3 bases removed from V and 2 bases from J, the gap between germline ends came to 11 bases. The CDR3 contains 14 residues. The chain's CDR3 is CASSDVEGPYEQYF. DNA of the CDR3: TGCGCCAGCAGTGACGTGGAGGGCCCCTACGAGCAGTACTTC.

The chain employs TRBV28 and TRBJ2-3; the D gene is possibly TRBD2 (6 bases). The CDR3 consists of 15 residues. The germline V gene has CDR1 MDHEN and CDR2 SYDVKM. V lost 6 bases and J 3 bases, leaving 16 bases between the germline ends. CDR3 sequence reads: CASSQHSGKTDTQYF. The CDR3 DNA reads as TGTGCCAGCAGCCAACATAGCGGAAAGACAGATACGCAGTATTTT.

This clone has only a few counts. The chain carries TRBV28 and TRBJ2-1; 7 bases match TRBD1. The CDR3 is 15 amino acids. V lost 6 bases to trimming and J lost 2 bases; unmatched junction nucleotides: 7. Looked up from germline, CDR1 is MDHEN and CDR2 is SYDVKM. For the CDR3, the DNA is TGTGCCAGCAGAATTTTTACAGGGGCCTACAATGAGCAGTTCTTC. Translated: CASRIFTGAYNEQFF.

The rearrangement joins TRBV10-3 to TRBJ2-6; TRBD1 is a possible D gene (5 bases). Trimming removed 4 bases from V and 0 bases from J, with 13 bases in between. This CDR3 contains 17 residues. Germline V lookup: CDR1 ENHRY, CDR2 SYGVKD. The DNA of the CDR3 is TGTGCCATCAGTGCTTGGGGCCCCGGCTCTGGGGCCAACGTCCTGACTTTC. This encodes CAISAWGPGSGANVLTF.

This clone came up a few times. This sequence joins TRBV28 and TRBJ1-1; TRBD1 agrees at 8 bases. V trimming: 5 bases; J trimming: 6 bases; junction bases outside the gene matches: 5. CDR1 and CDR2 (germline): MDHEN, SYDVKM. The CDR3 is 13 amino acids. CDR3 loop: CASSIQGAAEAFF. For the CDR3, the DNA is TGTGCCAGCAGTATTCAGGGGGCCGCTGAAGCTTTCTTT.

V gene TRBV6-1 combines with J gene TRBJ2-3, with D perhaps TRBD2 (6 bases). This CDR3 contains 15 residues. The germline CDR1 and CDR2 sequences are MNHNS and SASEGT. V lost 1 base, J lost 7 bases, and 15 bases lay in between. CDR3 coding DNA: TGTGCCAGCAGTGAAGGCGGAACGGCGGGATATACGCAGTATTTT. Its protein product is CASSEGGTAGYTQYF.

The chain employs TRBV7-9 and TRBJ2-1; TRBD2 matches at 7 bases. The CDR3 has 16 residues. V was clipped by 11 bases and J by 3 bases; unmatched bases: 16. Germline values: CDR1 SEHNR, CDR2 FQNEAQ (reference sequence). CDR3 region: CAGEGFGLGLYNEQFF. Written as DNA, the CDR3 is TGTGCCGGTGAAGGGTTTGGACTAGGGCTCTACAATGAGCAGTTCTTC.

This clone was observed a handful of times. The chain has TRBV5-4 and TRBJ2-1; TRBD2 is a possible D gene (6 bases). Germline CDR1 and CDR2: SGHNT and YYREEE (reference sequence). The CDR3 is made up of 13 amino acids. V gave up 3 bases and J gave up 7 bases, with 11 bases separating them. The CDR3 here is CASSSGLANEQFF. The CDR3 DNA reads as TGTGCCAGCAGCTCGGGACTGGCAAATGAGCAGTTCTTC.

The chain uses TRBV19 and TRBJ2-4, with 8 bases that match TRBD1. The length of the CDR3 is 15 residues. J was trimmed by 7 bases and V by 1 base; bases with no gene match: 6. Per germline, CDR1 LNHDA and CDR2 SQIVND (reference sequence). CDR3 nucleotide sequence: TGTGCCAGTAGTATAGGACAGGGGAGAGGGAACATTCAGTACTTC. This translates into CASSIGQGRGNIQYF.

As regards this clone: At one end, the junction sequence differs from germline, possibly due to a read error. This sequence joins TRBV6-6 and TRBJ2-4, with D tentatively TRBD2 (5 bases). The CDR3 spans 15 residues. Germline values: CDR1 MNHNY, CDR2 SVGAGI (reference sequence). CDR3 amino acids: CASSYDNLAKNSQYF. The CDR3 DNA reads as TGTGCCAGCAGTTATGATAACCTAGCCAAAAACAGTCAGTACTTC.

The sample holds one count of this clone. The CDR3 reads CASRRTPTGDEQYF. DNA of the CDR3: TGCGCCAGCCGCCGAACGCCTACAGGGGACGAGCAGTACTTC. The V and J genes are TRBV5-1 and TRBJ2-7, with 7 bases that match TRBD1. Germline values: CDR1 SGHRS, CDR2 YFSETQ. Trimming at V came to 7 bases and at J to 5 bases, leaving 12 bases not matched to a gene. This CDR3 is 14 amino acids long.